This T cell receptor beta chain appears in the sequencing data of a study of T cells in Graves' hyperthyroidism and ophthalmopathy. Uncontrolled infection, other autoimmune disease, pregnancy or lactation led to exclusion. This CDR3 has 16 residues. Trimming took off 1 base at V and 4 bases at J, with 15 bases between the two ends. The germline V gene encodes CDR1 LGHDT and CDR2 YNNKEL (reference sequence). This clonotype was picked up many times. Its antigen is unknown. Template material for amplifying TCR beta CDR3 regions consisted of RNA transcripts. The TCR CDR3 first-round RT-PCR relied on the HTBI primer set. A single record per CDR3 protein comes from TCRdb applying MiXCR to the multiplex PCR reads. In the table there are approximately 720,000 distinct CDR3 sequences, about 17% of which are singletons. Study conclusions and caveats: Blood held most thyroid clonotypes expanded above 0.001 frequency.

The sample was blood. This rearrangement joins TRBV3-1 to TRBJ2-3; possible D gene TRBD2, 5 bases. This clonotype was obtained from a woman between 50 and 59 years old with Graves' hyperthyroidism that later progressed to Graves' ophthalmopathy. CDR3 coding DNA: TGTGCCAGCAGCCAAGCGAGACTACTTGTCCCAGATACGCAGTATTTT. Its translation: CASSQARLLVPDTQYF.